The text below deals with one T cell receptor (beta chain). The antigen is unknown. This sample is drawn from a study of T cell responses to AZD1222 COVID-19 vaccine. Findings of the study overall: Following two doses of AZD1222, Spike-specific TCR breadth and depth rose. Variant regions that are unmutated are reportedly the target of nearly half of spike-specific TCRs. Only a handful of individuals given AZD1222 were seropositive at baseline. Donors skewed white British and female; clonal diversity was possibly underestimated.

The CDR3 consists of 15 residues. Trimming removed 1 base at V and 0 bases at J, with 9 bases between. The V gene's germline CDR1 is SGHTA and CDR2 FQGNSA. The data were produced by immunoSEQ multiplex PCR, yet TCRdb's version contains in-frame clones alone and is incomplete. The sample consists of 130,000 to 150,000 clones, approximately 90% of them appearing once. The chain combines TRBV7-2 with TRBJ1-2; unclear D gene. The material sequenced was peripheral blood, taken on day 0 of MenACWY control vaccination. The TCR comes from an adult in good health. The CDR3 coding sequence is TGTGCCAGCAGCTTAGTACTCGTGGCTAACTATGGCTACACCTTC. It translates to CASSLVLVANYGYTF.